Listed below are T cell receptor beta chains from one sample, sequenced in a study of blood T cell repertoires in COVID-19. Repertoires were generated with immunoSEQ multiplex PCR, while TCRdb's copy carries only in-frame clones and drops some. The repertoire holds around 150,000 clones, with roughly four fifths as singletons. Sequencing input: peripheral blood. The receptors here all came from a woman in her forties or fifties with active or convalescent COVID-19. CDR3s include the opening cysteine and the closing phenylalanine or tryptophan. Each record gives: V gene, CDR3 protein.

TRBV4-3	CASSQTGGNQPQHF
TRBV5-8	CASSLGQGLDTQYF
TRBV5-4	CASSLTGREQYF
TRBV11-3	CASSLGGLAGGRQYF
TRBV6-4	CATLAGETQETQYF
TRBV2	CASSEDRVHYGYTF
TRBV30	CAWSAGQGRFSYNSPLHF
TRBV6-2/TRBV6-3	CASSPPNRDINYEQYF
TRBV15	CATSGVWGQGGDTQYF
TRBV28	CASTEETGRKDTQYF
TRBV30	CAWSEDRAVGYTF
TRBV2	CASSVEIGGVGMNTEAFF
TRBV19	CASTDRAYGYTF
TRBV4-2	CASSQDPGGNSGNTIYF
TRBV3-1/TRBV3-2	CASSLNTGELFF
TRBV28	CASSSPSPRGNGWEQFF
TRBV4-1	CASSQGGTYGYTF
TRBV5-1	CASSLRTGNNSPLHF
TRBV30	CAWSETGRGDTEAFF
TRBV7-2	CASSLRRDSEAFF
TRBV24-1	CATSDWTGDGYTF
TRBV11-3	CASSPTSVGYEQYF
TRBV21-1	CASSMGQVSGNTIYF
TRBV13	CASSLGGLAGAYPDTQYF
TRBV11-2	CASSLGQGSEKLFF
TRBV2	CASKLGQGGEQYF
TRBV5-6	CASSPLRGFQHTDTQYF
TRBV3-1/TRBV3-2	CASSQDSPQPNFSGNTIYF
TRBV3-1/TRBV3-2	CASSPTGGIAGANVLTF
TRBV30	CAWSVQGGSPLHF
TRBV6-2/TRBV6-3	CASSYSGTQGNYGYTF
TRBV6-2/TRBV6-3	CASNPGGIGEQYF
TRBV19	CASSMGEGHRLDTEAFF
TRBV7-2	CASSPRGGGNTGELFF
TRBV4-2	CASSQTEGTSGYQETQYF
TRBV6-5	CASSSPGGGNTIYF
TRBV30	CAWSKRYEQYF
TRBV6-4	CASSAYSTSGGAYEQFF
TRBV2	CASRAQQSLHTEAFF
TRBV19	CASSMGRSSYEQYF
TRBV18	CASSETPNTEAFF
TRBV27	CASSQGRFNEQFF
TRBV3-1/TRBV3-2	CASSQGLFQETQYF
TRBV7-6	CASSDPYRGLNSGANVLTF
TRBV30	CAWSVIGGGTSTDTQYF
TRBV9	CASSVGWASGGQETQYF